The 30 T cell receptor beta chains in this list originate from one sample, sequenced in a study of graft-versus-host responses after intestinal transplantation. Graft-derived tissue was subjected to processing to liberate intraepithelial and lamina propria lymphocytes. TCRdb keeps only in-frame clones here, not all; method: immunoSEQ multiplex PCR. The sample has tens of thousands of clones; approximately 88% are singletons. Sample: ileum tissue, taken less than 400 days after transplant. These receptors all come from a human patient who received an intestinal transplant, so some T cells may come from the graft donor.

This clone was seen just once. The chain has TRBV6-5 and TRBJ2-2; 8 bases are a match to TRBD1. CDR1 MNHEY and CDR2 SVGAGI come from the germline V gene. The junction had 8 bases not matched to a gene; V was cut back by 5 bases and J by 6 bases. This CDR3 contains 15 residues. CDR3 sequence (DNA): TGTGCCAGCAGTCGACAGGGGTTGGGCGCCGGGGAGCTGTTTTTT. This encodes CASSRQGLGAGELFF.

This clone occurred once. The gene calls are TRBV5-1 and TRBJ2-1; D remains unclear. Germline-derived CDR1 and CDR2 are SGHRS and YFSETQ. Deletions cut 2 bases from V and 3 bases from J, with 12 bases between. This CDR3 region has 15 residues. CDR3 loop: CASSLGHRDYNEQFF. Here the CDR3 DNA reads TGCGCCAGCAGCTTAGGGCATCGCGACTACAATGAGCAGTTCTTC.

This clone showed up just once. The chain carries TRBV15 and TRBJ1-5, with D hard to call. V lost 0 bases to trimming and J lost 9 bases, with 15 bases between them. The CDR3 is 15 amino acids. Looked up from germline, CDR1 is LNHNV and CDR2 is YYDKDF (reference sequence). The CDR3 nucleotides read TGTGCCACCAGCAGAGATGAAGCAGGCCGCAGGCCCCAGCATTTT. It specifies CATSRDEAGRRPQHF. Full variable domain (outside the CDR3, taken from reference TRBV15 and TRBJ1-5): DAMVIQNPRYQVTQFGKPVTLSCSQTLNHNVMYWYQQKSSQAPKLLFHYYDKDFNNEADTPDNFQSRRPNTSFCFLDIRSPGLGDTAMYLCATSRDEAGRRPQHFGDGTRLSIL.

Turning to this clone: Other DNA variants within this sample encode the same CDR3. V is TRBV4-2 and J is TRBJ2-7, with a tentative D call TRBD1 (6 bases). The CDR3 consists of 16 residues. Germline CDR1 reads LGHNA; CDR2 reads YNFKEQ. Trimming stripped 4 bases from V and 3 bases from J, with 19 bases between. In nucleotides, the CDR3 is TGTGCCAGCAGCCTCAGCTCTGGGACAAACCGCTACGAGCAGTACTTC. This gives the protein CASSLSSGTNRYEQYF.

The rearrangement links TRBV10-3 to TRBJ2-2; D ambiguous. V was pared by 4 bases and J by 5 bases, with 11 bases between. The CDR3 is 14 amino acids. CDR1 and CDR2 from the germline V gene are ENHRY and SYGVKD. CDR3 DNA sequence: TGTGCCATCAGTGGGGCTAGTTGGACCGGGGAGCTGTTTTTT. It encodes CAISGASWTGELFF.

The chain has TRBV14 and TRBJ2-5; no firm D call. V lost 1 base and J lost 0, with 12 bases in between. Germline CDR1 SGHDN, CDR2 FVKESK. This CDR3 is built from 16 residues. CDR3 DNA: TGTGCCAGCAGCCAAGTGAGCATATGCAACCAAGAGACCCAGTACTTC. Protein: CASSQVSICNQETQYF.

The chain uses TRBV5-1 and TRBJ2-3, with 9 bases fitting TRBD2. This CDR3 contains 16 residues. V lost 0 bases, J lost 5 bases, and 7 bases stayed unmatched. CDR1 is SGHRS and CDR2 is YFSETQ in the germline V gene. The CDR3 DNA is TGCGCCAGCAGCTTGGCCGGCGGGAGGGCCAAAGATACGCAGTATTTT. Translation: CASSLAGGRAKDTQYF.

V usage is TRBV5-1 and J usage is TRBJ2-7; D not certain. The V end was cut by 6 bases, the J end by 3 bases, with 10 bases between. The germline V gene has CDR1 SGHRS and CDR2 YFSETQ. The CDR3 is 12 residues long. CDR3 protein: CASTDGRYEQYF. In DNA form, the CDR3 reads TGCGCCAGCACCGACGGCCGCTACGAGCAGTACTTC.

The CDR3 DNA follows: TGTGCCAGCAGTTCCCTAGGACGTTACTACGAGCAGTACTTC. Amino acids: CASSSLGRYYEQYF. J is TRBJ2-7 and V is TRBV6-1; D remains unclear. V was shortened by 5 bases and J by 3 bases, with 14 bases between the two germline ends. In germline, CDR1 is MNHNS, CDR2 SASEGT. The CDR3 runs 14 residues.

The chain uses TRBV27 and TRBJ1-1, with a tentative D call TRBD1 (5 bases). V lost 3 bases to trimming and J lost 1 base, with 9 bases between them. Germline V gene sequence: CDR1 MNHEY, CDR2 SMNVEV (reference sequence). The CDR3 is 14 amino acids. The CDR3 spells CASSFGRGNTEAFF. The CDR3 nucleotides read TGTGCCAGCAGTTTTGGAAGGGGGAACACTGAAGCTTTCTTT.

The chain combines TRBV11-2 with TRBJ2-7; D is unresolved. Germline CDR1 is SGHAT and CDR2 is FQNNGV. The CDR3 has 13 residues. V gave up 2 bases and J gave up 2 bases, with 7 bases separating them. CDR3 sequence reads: CASSLRVTYEQYF. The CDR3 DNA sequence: TGTGCCAGCAGCTTAAGGGTGACCTACGAGCAGTACTTC.

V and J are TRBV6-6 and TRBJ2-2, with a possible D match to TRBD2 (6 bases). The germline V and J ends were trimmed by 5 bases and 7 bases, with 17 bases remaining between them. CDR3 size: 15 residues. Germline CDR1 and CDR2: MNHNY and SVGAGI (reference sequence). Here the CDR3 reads CASSAGTPRVGELFF. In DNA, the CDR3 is TGTGCCAGCAGTGCCGGGACTCCACGGGTCGGGGAGCTGTTTTTT.

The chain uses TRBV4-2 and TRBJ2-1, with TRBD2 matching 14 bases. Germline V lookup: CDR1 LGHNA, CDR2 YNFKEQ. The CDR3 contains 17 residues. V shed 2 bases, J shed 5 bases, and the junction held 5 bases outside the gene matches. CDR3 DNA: TGTGCCAGCAGCCAACCGCCGGGACTAGCGGGAGACAATGAGCAGTTCTTC. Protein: CASSQPPGLAGDNEQFF.

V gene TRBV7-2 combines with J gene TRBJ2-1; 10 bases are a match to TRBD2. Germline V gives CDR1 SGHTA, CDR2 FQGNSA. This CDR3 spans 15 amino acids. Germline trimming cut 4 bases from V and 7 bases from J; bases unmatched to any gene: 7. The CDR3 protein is CASSYIAGGLNEQFF. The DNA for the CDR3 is TGTGCCAGCAGCTACATAGCGGGGGGCCTTAATGAGCAGTTCTTC.

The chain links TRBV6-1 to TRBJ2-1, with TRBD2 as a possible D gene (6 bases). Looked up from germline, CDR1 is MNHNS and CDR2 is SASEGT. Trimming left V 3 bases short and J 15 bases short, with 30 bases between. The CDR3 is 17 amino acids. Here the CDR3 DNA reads TGTGCCAGCAGTGAGGGCTTCACCGAAGCGGGTTGGGAGGCGGCGTTCTTC. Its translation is CASSEGFTEAGWEAAFF.

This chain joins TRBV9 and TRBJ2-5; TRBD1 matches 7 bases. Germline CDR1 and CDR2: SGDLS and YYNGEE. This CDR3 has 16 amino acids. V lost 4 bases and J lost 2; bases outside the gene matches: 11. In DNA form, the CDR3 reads TGTGCCAGCAGCTCCCAGGCCAGGGGGTTGCAAGAGACCCAGTACTTC. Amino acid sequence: CASSSQARGLQETQYF.

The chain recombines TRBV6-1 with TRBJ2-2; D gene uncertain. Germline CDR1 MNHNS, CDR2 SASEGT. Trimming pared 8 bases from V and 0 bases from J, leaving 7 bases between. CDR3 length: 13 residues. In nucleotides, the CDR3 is TGTGCCAGCTCGTGGGCGAACACCGGGGAGCTGTTTTTT. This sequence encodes CASSWANTGELFF.

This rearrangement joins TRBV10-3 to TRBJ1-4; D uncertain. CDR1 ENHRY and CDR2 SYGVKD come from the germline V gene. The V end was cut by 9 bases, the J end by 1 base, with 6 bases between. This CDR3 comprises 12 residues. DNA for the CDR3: TGTGCCATTTCACGAACTAATGAAAAACTGTTTTTT. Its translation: CAISRTNEKLFF.

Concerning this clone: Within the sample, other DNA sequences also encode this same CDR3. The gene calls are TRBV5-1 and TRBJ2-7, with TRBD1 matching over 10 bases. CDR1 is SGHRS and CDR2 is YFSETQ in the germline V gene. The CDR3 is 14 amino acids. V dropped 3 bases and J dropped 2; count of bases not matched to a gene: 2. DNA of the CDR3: TGCGCCAGCAGCTGGACAGGGGGTACCTACGAGCAGTACTTC. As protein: CASSWTGGTYEQYF.

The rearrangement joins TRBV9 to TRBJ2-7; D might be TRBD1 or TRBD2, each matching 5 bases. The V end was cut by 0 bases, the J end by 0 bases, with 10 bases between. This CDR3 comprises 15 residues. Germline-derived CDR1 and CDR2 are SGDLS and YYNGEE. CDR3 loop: CASSVAPGSSYEQYF. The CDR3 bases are TGTGCCAGCAGCGTAGCTCCAGGGAGCTCCTACGAGCAGTACTTC. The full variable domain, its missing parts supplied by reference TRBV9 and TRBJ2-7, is DSGVTQTPKHLITATGQRVTLRCSPRSGDLSVYWYQQSLDQGLQFLIQYYNGEERAKGNILERFSAQQFPDLHSELNLSSLELGDSALYFCASSVAPGSSYEQYFGPGTRLTVT.

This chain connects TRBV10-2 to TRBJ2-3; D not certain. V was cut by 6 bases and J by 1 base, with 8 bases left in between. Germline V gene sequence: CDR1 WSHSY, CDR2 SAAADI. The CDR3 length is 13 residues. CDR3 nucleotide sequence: TGCGCCAGCAGGGCGCCTTGCACAGATACGCAGTATTTT. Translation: CASRAPCTDTQYF.

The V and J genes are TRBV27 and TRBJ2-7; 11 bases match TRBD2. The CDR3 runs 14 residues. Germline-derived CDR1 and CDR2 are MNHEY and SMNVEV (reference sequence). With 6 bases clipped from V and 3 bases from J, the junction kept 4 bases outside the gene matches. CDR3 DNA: TGTGCCAGCAGAACCGGGACTAGCGGCTACGAGCAGTACTTC. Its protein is CASRTGTSGYEQYF.

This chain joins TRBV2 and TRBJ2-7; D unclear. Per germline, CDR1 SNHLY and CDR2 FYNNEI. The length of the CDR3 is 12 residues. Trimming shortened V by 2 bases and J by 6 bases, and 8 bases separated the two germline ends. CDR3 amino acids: CASSEIKSEQYF. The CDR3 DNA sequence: TGTGCCAGCAGTGAAATCAAGTCCGAGCAGTACTTC.

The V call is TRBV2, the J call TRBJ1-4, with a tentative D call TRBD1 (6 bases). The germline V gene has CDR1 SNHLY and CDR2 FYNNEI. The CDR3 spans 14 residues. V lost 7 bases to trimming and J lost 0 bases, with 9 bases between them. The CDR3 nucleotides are TGTGCCAGCACAAGGACAGCAACTAATGAAAAACTGTTTTTT. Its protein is CASTRTATNEKLFF. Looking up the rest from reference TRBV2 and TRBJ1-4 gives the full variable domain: EPEVTQTPSHQVTQMGQEVILRCVPISNHLYFYWYRQILGQKVEFLVSFYNNEISEKSEIFDDQFSVERPDGSNFTLKIRSTKLEDSAMYFCASTRTATNEKLFFGSGTQLSVL.

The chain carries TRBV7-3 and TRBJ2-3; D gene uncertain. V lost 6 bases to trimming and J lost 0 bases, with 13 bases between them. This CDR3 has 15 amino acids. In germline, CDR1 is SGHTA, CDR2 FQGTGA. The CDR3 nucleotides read TGTGCCAGCAGTTCCGACGGGCAGAGCACAGATACGCAGTATTTT. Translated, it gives CASSSDGQSTDTQYF.

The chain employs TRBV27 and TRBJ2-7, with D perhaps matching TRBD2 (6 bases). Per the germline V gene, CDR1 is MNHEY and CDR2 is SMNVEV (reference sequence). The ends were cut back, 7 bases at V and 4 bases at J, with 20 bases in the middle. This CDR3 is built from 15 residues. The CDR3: CASTSSGGRWYEQYF. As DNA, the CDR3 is TGTGCCAGCACCTCCAGTGGGGGGAGGTGGTACGAGCAGTACTTC.

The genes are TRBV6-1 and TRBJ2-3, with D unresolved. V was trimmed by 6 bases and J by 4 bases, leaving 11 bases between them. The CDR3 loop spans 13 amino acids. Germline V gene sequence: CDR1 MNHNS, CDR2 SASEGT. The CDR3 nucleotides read TGTGCCAGCAGCTCCTCCATGGCAGATACGCAGTATTTT. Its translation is CASSSSMADTQYF.

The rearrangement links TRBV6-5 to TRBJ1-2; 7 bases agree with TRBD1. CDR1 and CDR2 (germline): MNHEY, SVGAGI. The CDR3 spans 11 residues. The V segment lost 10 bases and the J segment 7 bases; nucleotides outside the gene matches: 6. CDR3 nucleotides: TGTGCCACCCTCGGGACAGTTGGCTACACCTTC. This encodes CATLGTVGYTF.

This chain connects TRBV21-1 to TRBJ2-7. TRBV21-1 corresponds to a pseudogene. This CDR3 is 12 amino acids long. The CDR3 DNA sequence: TGTGCCAGCAGCAAAGACCTCTACGAGCAGTACTTC. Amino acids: CASSKDLYEQYF.

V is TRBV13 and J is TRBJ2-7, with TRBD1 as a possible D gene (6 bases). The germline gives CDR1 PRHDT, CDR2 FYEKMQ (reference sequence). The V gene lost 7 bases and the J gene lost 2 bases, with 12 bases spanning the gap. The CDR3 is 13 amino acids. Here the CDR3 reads CASKDRSTYEQYF. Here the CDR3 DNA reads TGTGCCAGCAAGGACAGATCCACCTACGAGCAGTACTTC. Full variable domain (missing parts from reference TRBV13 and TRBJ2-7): AAGVIQSPRHLIKEKRETATLKCYPIPRHDTVYWYQQGPGQDPQFLISFYEKMQSDKGSIPDRFSAQQFSDYHSELNMSSLELGDSALYFCASKDRSTYEQYFGPGTRLTVT.